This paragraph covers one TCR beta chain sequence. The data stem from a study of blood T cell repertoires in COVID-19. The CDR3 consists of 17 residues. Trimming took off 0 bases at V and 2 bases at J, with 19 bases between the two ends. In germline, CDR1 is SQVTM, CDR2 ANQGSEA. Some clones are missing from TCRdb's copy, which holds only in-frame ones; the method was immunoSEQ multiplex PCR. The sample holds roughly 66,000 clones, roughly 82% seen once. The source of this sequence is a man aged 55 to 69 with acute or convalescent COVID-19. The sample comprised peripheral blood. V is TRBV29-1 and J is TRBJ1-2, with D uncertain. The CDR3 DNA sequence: TGCAGCGTTGAAGAAATGGGGTGGTCACGGGAAAACTATGGCTACACCTTC. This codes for CSVEEMGWSRENYGYTF.